The 7 T cell receptor beta chains given below trace back to one sample, sequenced in a study of blood T cell repertoires in COVID-19. Only in-frame clones appear in the TCRdb table, and some are missing; sequencing was by immunoSEQ multiplex PCR. The sample contains about 74,000 clones, about 88% of which appear only once. The sequenced material came from peripheral blood. The receptors derive from a man between 65 and 79 years old with active or convalescent COVID-19.

CDR3 sequence: CASSPAGLAGMNTQYF. The CDR3 DNA is TGTGCCAGCAGCCCCGCGGGACTAGCGGGTATGAATACGCAGTATTTT. V and J are TRBV11-3 and TRBJ2-3; 12 positions match TRBD2. Unmatched junction bases numbered 10, after V lost 5 bases and J lost 7 bases. In germline, CDR1 is SGHNT, CDR2 YENEEA. The CDR3 length is 16 residues.

CDR3 sequence: CASRKGQENTGELFF. For the CDR3, the DNA is TGCGCCAGCCGGAAGGGACAGGAGAACACCGGGGAGCTGTTTTTT. The rearrangement uses TRBV5-1 and TRBJ2-2, with 8 bases that match TRBD1. The CDR3 length is 15 residues. The V and J ends lost 7 bases and 1 base, in that order; junction bases with no gene match: 6. In germline, CDR1 is SGHRS, CDR2 YFSETQ.

V gene TRBV11-2 combines with J gene TRBJ1-6; the D gene is possibly TRBD1 (5 bases). Germline CDR1 reads SGHAT; CDR2 reads FQNNGV. The CDR3 is made up of 14 amino acids. V was cut by 2 bases and J by 14 bases, with 16 bases left in between. The CDR3: CASSLTSPGGALHF. The CDR3, as DNA: TGTGCCAGCAGCTTAACCAGCCCGGGAGGGGCCCTCCACTTT.

The chain has TRBV6-5 and TRBJ1-5; 7 positions agree with TRBD1. This CDR3 is 15 amino acids long. Germline V gives CDR1 MNHEY, CDR2 SVGAGI. Trimming at V came to 6 bases and at J to 0 bases, leaving 5 bases not matched to a gene. The CDR3 DNA reads TGTGCCAGCAGCGCCGGGACAGATAGCAATCAGCCCCAGCATTTT. Its translation: CASSAGTDSNQPQHF.

The V and J genes are TRBV6-6 and TRBJ1-4; TRBD1 matches at 10 bases. V lost 6 bases, J lost 8 bases, and 6 bases stayed unmatched. The V gene's germline CDR1 is MNHNY and CDR2 SVGAGI (reference sequence). CDR3 length equals 14 residues. The CDR3 is CASSRTGGYEKLFF. Here the CDR3 DNA reads TGTGCCAGCAGCCGGACAGGGGGTTACGAAAAACTGTTTTTT.

This chain links TRBV2 with TRBJ2-5; TRBD1 matches at 8 bases. Trimming took 8 bases from V and 5 from J; bases not matched to a gene: 10. Per the germline V gene, CDR1 is SNHLY and CDR2 is FYNNEI. The length of the CDR3 is 14 residues. In DNA form, the CDR3 reads TGTGCCAGCCAAAACGGCAGGGGGCAGGAGACCCAGTACTTC. It specifies CASQNGRGQETQYF.

The chain links TRBV6-5 to TRBJ1-5, with a weak D call TRBD1 (6 bases). Germline V lookup: CDR1 MNHEY, CDR2 SVGAGI. The CDR3 runs 16 residues. V gave up 2 bases and J gave up 4 bases, with 15 bases separating them. The DNA of the CDR3 is TGTGCCAGCAGTTACGGGGGCGGGGGCCCTAATCAGCCCCAGCATTTT. Translated, it gives CASSYGGGGPNQPQHF.